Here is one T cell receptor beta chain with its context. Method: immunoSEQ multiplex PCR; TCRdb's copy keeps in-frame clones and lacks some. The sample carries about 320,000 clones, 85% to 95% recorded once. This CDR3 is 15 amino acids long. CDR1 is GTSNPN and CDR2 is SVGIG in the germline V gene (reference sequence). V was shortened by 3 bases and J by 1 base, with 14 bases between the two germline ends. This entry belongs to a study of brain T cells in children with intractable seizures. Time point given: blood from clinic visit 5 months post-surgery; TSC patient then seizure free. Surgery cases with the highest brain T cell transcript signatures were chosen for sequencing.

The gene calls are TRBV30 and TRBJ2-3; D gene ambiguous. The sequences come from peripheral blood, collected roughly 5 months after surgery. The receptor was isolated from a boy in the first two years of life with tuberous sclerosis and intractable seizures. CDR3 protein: CAWSFEGIGTDTQYF. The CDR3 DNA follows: TGTGCCTGGAGCTTCGAAGGGATCGGCACAGATACGCAGTATTTT.